Listed below are T cell receptor beta chains from one sample, sequenced in a study of PD-1 blockade in classical Hodgkin lymphoma. The protocol was immunoSEQ multiplex PCR, while the TCRdb copy is restricted to in-frame clones and leaves out a portion. The sample has over 80,000 clones, around 80% seen once. Source: peripheral blood mononuclear cells (PBMCs), taken before the fourth cycle of nivolumab. The receptors stem from a human donor with classical Hodgkin lymphoma. Each CDR3 is given with its conserved first and last residue. D genes are given only for firm matches. A row's size may be missing; if present it is once, few, many or a size class.

J gene: TRBJ1-2
clone size: few
D gene: TRBD1
V gene: TRBV5-4
CDR3 protein: CASSWGQSPTLSLGGYTF
CDR3 DNA: TGTGCCAGCAGCTGGGGACAGTCTCCCACTTTAAGTTTGGGAGGCTACACCTTC

J gene: TRBJ2-1
clone size: few
D gene: .
V gene: TRBV29-1
CDR3 protein: CSALGDNEQFF
CDR3 DNA: TGCAGCGCCTTGGGGGACAATGAGCAGTTCTTC

J gene: TRBJ1-5
clone size: once
D gene: TRBD1
V gene: TRBV7-9
CDR3 protein: CASSDDRGSNQPQHF
CDR3 DNA: TGTGCCAGCAGCGACGACAGGGGAAGCAATCAGCCCCAGCATTTT

J gene: TRBJ2-3
clone size: .
D gene: .
V gene: TRBV10-3
CDR3 protein: CAISEKVADTQYF
CDR3 DNA: TGTGCCATCAGTGAGAAAGTTGCAGATACGCAGTATTTT

J gene: TRBJ2-1
clone size: .
D gene: TRBD2
V gene: TRBV6-5
CDR3 protein: CASSYSTGGPSDEQFF
CDR3 DNA: TGTGCCAGCAGTTACTCGACGGGAGGGCCTTCCGATGAGCAGTTCTTC

J gene: TRBJ1-1
clone size: .
D gene: .
V gene: TRBV9
CDR3 protein: CASSAMSQGSEAFF
CDR3 DNA: TGTGCCAGCAGCGCAATGTCGCAGGGTTCTGAAGCTTTCTTT

J gene: TRBJ1-2
clone size: .
D gene: .
V gene: TRBV18
CDR3 protein: CASSPTLMTANYGYTF
CDR3 DNA: TGTGCCAGCTCACCAACTCTAATGACCGCTAACTATGGCTACACCTTC

J gene: TRBJ2-2
clone size: .
D gene: TRBD2
V gene: TRBV11-3
CDR3 protein: CASSQGLAGVSAGELFF
CDR3 DNA: TGTGCCAGCAGCCAGGGACTAGCGGGAGTGTCGGCCGGGGAGCTGTTTTTT

J gene: TRBJ2-7
clone size: few
D gene: .
V gene: TRBV7-2
CDR3 protein: CASSLGPSFEQYF
CDR3 DNA: TGTGCCAGCAGCTTAGGGCCTAGTTTTGAGCAGTACTTC

J gene: TRBJ2-7
clone size: .
D gene: .
V gene: TRBV6-5
CDR3 protein: CASSDDRSYEQYF
CDR3 DNA: TGTGCCAGCAGTGACGACAGGAGCTACGAGCAGTACTTC

J gene: TRBJ1-2
clone size: .
D gene: TRBD1
V gene: TRBV18
CDR3 protein: CASSPKTGDGYTF
CDR3 DNA: TGTGCCAGCTCACCCAAGACAGGGGACGGCTACACCTTC

J gene: TRBJ1-2
clone size: .
D gene: TRBD1
V gene: TRBV19
CDR3 protein: CASSIGQGNGYTF
CDR3 DNA: TGTGCCAGTAGCATTGGACAGGGGAATGGCTACACCTTC

J gene: TRBJ2-5
clone size: .
D gene: TRBD2
V gene: TRBV15
CDR3 protein: CATSRDLLAGGETQYF
CDR3 DNA: TGTGCCACCAGCAGAGATCTTCTAGCGGGGGGGGAGACCCAGTACTTC

J gene: TRBJ1-1
clone size: .
D gene: .
V gene: TRBV11-2
CDR3 protein: CASSLVSGGMNTEAFF
CDR3 DNA: TGTGCCAGCAGCTTAGTAAGCGGGGGGATGAACACTGAAGCTTTCTTT

J gene: TRBJ1-2
clone size: .
D gene: TRBD1
V gene: TRBV6-5
CDR3 protein: CASTRTGREGGYTF
CDR3 DNA: TGTGCCAGCACCCGGACAGGAAGGGAGGGTGGCTACACCTTC

J gene: TRBJ1-5
clone size: .
D gene: TRBD1
V gene: TRBV11-1
CDR3 protein: CASSPGQGNQPQHF
CDR3 DNA: TGTGCCAGCAGCCCGGGACAGGGCAATCAGCCCCAGCATTTT

J gene: TRBJ1-1
clone size: .
D gene: .
V gene: TRBV2
CDR3 protein: CASRMPNMNTEAFF
CDR3 DNA: TGTGCCAGCAGAATGCCAAACATGAACACTGAAGCTTTCTTT

J gene: TRBJ2-5
clone size: once
D gene: .
V gene: TRBV9
CDR3 protein: CASSVGGDALGETQYF
CDR3 DNA: TGTGCCAGCAGCGTAGGGGGGGACGCGCTCGGAGAGACCCAGTACTTC

J gene: TRBJ1-2
clone size: few
D gene: .
V gene: TRBV11-2
CDR3 protein: CASSQTVESGRSYGYTF
CDR3 DNA: TGTGCCAGCAGCCAAACCGTAGAGTCGGGCAGGAGCTATGGCTACACCTTC

J gene: TRBJ2-5
clone size: .
D gene: .
V gene: TRBV9
CDR3 protein: CASSVDPADETQYF
CDR3 DNA: TGTGCCAGCAGCGTAGATCCAGCGGACGAGACCCAGTACTTC

J gene: TRBJ1-5
clone size: .
D gene: TRBD1
V gene: TRBV28
CDR3 protein: CASSLFWQGGNQPQHF
CDR3 DNA: TGTGCCAGCAGTTTATTTTGGCAGGGGGGTAATCAGCCCCAGCATTTT

J gene: TRBJ1-2
clone size: .
D gene: .
V gene: TRBV30
CDR3 protein: CAWLDYGYTF
CDR3 DNA: TGTGCCTGGTTAGACTATGGCTACACCTTC

J gene: TRBJ2-5
clone size: few
D gene: .
V gene: TRBV27
CDR3 protein: CASSPWLVGGANQETQYF
CDR3 DNA: TGTGCCAGCAGCCCATGGTTGGTTGGGGGGGCTAACCAAGAGACCCAGTACTTC

J gene: TRBJ1-4
clone size: .
D gene: TRBD1
V gene: TRBV10-3
CDR3 protein: CAIRDRVREKLFF
CDR3 DNA: TGTGCCATCAGGGACAGGGTACGTGAAAAACTGTTTTTT

J gene: TRBJ1-1
clone size: .
D gene: .
V gene: TRBV18
CDR3 protein: CASSPNHGGARTEAFF
CDR3 DNA: TGTGCCAGCTCACCAAACCACGGAGGGGCGCGAACTGAAGCTTTCTTT

J gene: TRBJ1-5
clone size: few
D gene: .
V gene: TRBV30
CDR3 protein: CAWSVSGYQPQHF
CDR3 DNA: TGTGCCTGGAGTGTATCCGGGTATCAGCCCCAGCATTTT

J gene: TRBJ2-3
clone size: .
D gene: .
V gene: TRBV6-5
CDR3 protein: CASSYDGNTQYF
CDR3 DNA: TGTGCCAGCAGTTACGATGGTAATACGCAGTATTTT

J gene: TRBJ1-4
clone size: .
D gene: .
V gene: TRBV4-1
CDR3 protein: CASSQYRATNEKLFF
CDR3 DNA: TGCGCCAGCAGCCAATACAGGGCAACTAATGAAAAACTGTTTTTT

J gene: TRBJ1-1
clone size: .
D gene: .
V gene: TRBV28
CDR3 protein: CASSPWGPRTEAFF
CDR3 DNA: TGTGCCAGCAGCCCGTGGGGACCGCGCACTGAAGCTTTCTTT

J gene: TRBJ2-4
clone size: .
D gene: TRBD1
V gene: TRBV19
CDR3 protein: CASSMRVSRTGAKNIQYF
CDR3 DNA: TGTGCCAGTAGTATGAGGGTTTCCCGGACAGGGGCCAAAAACATTCAGTACTTC

J gene: TRBJ2-3
clone size: few
D gene: TRBD1
V gene: TRBV2
CDR3 protein: CASRTGGTDTQYF
CDR3 DNA: TGTGCCAGCAGGACAGGGGGCACAGATACGCAGTATTTT

J gene: TRBJ2-5
clone size: .
D gene: TRBD2
V gene: TRBV19
CDR3 protein: CASSTRLAGDFETQYF
CDR3 DNA: TGTGCCAGTAGTACCCGACTAGCGGGAGATTTTGAGACCCAGTACTTC

J gene: TRBJ2-5
clone size: .
D gene: TRBD2
V gene: TRBV19
CDR3 protein: CASSRGLAGGPGGETQYF
CDR3 DNA: TGTGCCAGTAGCCGGGGACTAGCGGGGGGACCAGGTGGGGAGACCCAGTACTTC

J gene: TRBJ2-2
clone size: .
D gene: .
V gene: TRBV2
CDR3 protein: CASREYRAIGELFF
CDR3 DNA: TGTGCCAGCAGAGAGTACAGGGCGATCGGGGAGCTGTTTTTT

J gene: TRBJ2-7
clone size: once
D gene: .
V gene: TRBV5-5
CDR3 protein: CASSWDGAYEQYF
CDR3 DNA: TGTGCCAGCAGCTGGGACGGTGCCTACGAGCAGTACTTC

J gene: TRBJ2-2
clone size: .
D gene: .
V gene: TRBV6-6
CDR3 protein: CATLYTGELFF
CDR3 DNA: TGTGCCACCCTCTACACCGGGGAGCTGTTTTTT

J gene: TRBJ1-4
clone size: .
D gene: .
V gene: TRBV27
CDR3 protein: CASSSGLSTNEKLFF
CDR3 DNA: TGTGCCAGCAGTTCGGGACTGTCAACTAATGAAAAACTGTTTTTT

J gene: TRBJ2-7
clone size: .
D gene: TRBD2
V gene: TRBV5-6
CDR3 protein: CASSLGLAATYEQYF
CDR3 DNA: TGTGCCAGCAGCTTGGGACTAGCGGCCACCTACGAGCAGTACTTC

J gene: TRBJ2-7
clone size: .
D gene: .
V gene: TRBV4-2
CDR3 protein: CASSQGEGGFTYEQYF
CDR3 DNA: TGTGCCAGCAGCCAAGGAGAGGGGGGATTCACCTACGAGCAGTACTTC

J gene: TRBJ1-1
clone size: .
D gene: .
V gene: TRBV19
CDR3 protein: CASSADTNTEAFF
CDR3 DNA: TGTGCCAGCAGCGCCGACACGAACACTGAAGCTTTCTTT

J gene: TRBJ1-5
clone size: .
D gene: .
V gene: TRBV23-1
CDR3 protein: CASSRSKGYSNQPQHF
CDR3 DNA: TGCGCCAGCTCTCGAAGCAAAGGGTATAGCAATCAGCCCCAGCATTTT

J gene: TRBJ2-7
clone size: .
D gene: TRBD2
V gene: TRBV7-2
CDR3 protein: CASSSLAGAYEQYF
CDR3 DNA: TGTGCCAGCAGCTCCCTAGCGGGGGCCTACGAGCAGTACTTC

J gene: TRBJ2-1
clone size: .
D gene: TRBD2
V gene: TRBV10-3
CDR3 protein: CAINPSSGEYNEQFF
CDR3 DNA: TGTGCCATCAACCCTAGTAGCGGGGAATACAATGAGCAGTTCTTC

J gene: TRBJ2-7
clone size: once
D gene: .
V gene: TRBV7-6
CDR3 protein: CASSLGPWGSYEQYF
CDR3 DNA: TGTGCCAGCAGCTTAGGACCCTGGGGCTCCTACGAGCAGTACTTC

J gene: TRBJ1-3
clone size: .
D gene: .
V gene: TRBV6-5
CDR3 protein: CASSYGVGRNTIYF
CDR3 DNA: TGTGCCAGCAGTTACGGGGTGGGGAGAAACACCATATATTTT

J gene: TRBJ2-5
clone size: .
D gene: TRBD2
V gene: TRBV7-7
CDR3 protein: CASSLGGGAQIETQYF
CDR3 DNA: TGTGCTAGCAGCTTGGGGGGGGGAGCGCAGATCGAGACCCAGTACTTC

J gene: TRBJ2-1
clone size: once
D gene: TRBD2
V gene: TRBV19
CDR3 protein: CASSIIGGDEQFF
CDR3 DNA: TGTGCCAGTAGTATAATTGGGGGGGATGAGCAGTTCTTC

J gene: TRBJ2-1
clone size: .
D gene: TRBD2
V gene: TRBV19
CDR3 protein: CASSNGGRFDEQFF
CDR3 DNA: TGTGCCAGTAGTAACGGCGGGAGGTTCGATGAGCAGTTCTTC

J gene: TRBJ1-4
clone size: .
D gene: .
V gene: TRBV4-3
CDR3 protein: CASSPTGINEKLFF
CDR3 DNA: TGCGCCAGCAGCCCTACAGGGATTAATGAAAAACTGTTTTTT

J gene: TRBJ2-3
clone size: .
D gene: .
V gene: TRBV5-8
CDR3 protein: CASSLGGTPSTDTQYF
CDR3 DNA: TGTGCCAGCAGCTTGGGGGGGACACCTAGCACAGATACGCAGTATTTT